What follows describes a single T cell receptor (beta chain). It has no known antigen specificity. Base qualities are not at hand, and no much larger clone is one base apart. The data originate from a study of shared clonotypes between healthy human individuals (dated by TCRdb to 2018 to 2021). Study-level background: A couple of women and a few men aged 18 to 49 years were included in the cohort. Per donor, three plates each were used for CD4 naive and CD4 memory, two for CD8 naive, and one for CD8 memory. To estimate repertoire size and how much clonotypes are shared between individuals, the study performed deep sequencing of blood TCR repertoires from five healthy adults. Different laboratories and diverse techniques were used to prepare libraries and sequence TCR repertoires, to increase sequencing depth and limit assay-specific biases. Leukapheresis yielded between about 0.94 and 9 billion PBMCs per donor.

The donors were healthy, HIV-negative adults who had no recently reported acute infections or vaccinations. Only Caucasian adults living in Nashville, Tennessee, USA were represented among the donors. CD4+ T cells were enriched through magnetic negative selection, after which naive cells were positively selected on CD45RA and the remaining negative fraction served as the memory subset. Blood was obtained by leukapheresis, after which PBMCs were separated by Ficoll-Histopaque density gradient centrifugation and cryopreserved in liquid nitrogen vapor phase. Purity and quantity of every magnetically sorted T cell population were checked by analytical flow cytometry. Genomic DNA was isolated from each sorted fraction and quantified by UV absorbance on a Nanodrop 2000c. TCR CDR3 regions were amplified from genomic DNA by multiplex PCR using the deep immunoSEQ assay. Genomic DNA extracted from each cell subset was distributed evenly over all wells of several immunoSEQ 96-well plates, and each plate served as one replicate. For sorted subsets, each replicate PCR was loaded with 150 to 250 ng genomic DNA, equivalent to 30,000 or so T cell genomes. Purified libraries were quantified with a Qubit 3.0 fluorometer, sized on a Bioanalyzer 2100, and re-quantified with the KAPA Library Quantification kit. Every immunoSEQ 96-well plate was sequenced on a separate single-read 150-cycle Illumina NextSeq 550 flow cell. In the original analysis: The immunoSEQ output contained only junctional sequences without quality scores, so filtering could not match that applied to full-length reads. To assign V/J genes and CDR3, sequences were annotated using PyIR, a Python wrapper for IgBLAST v1.9, with IMGT germline references. Reads were removed for weak V/J assignments (E-value above 1e-6), missing CDR3, stop codons, out-of-frame junctions, or ambiguous translated residues. V3J clonotypes were defined as sequences sharing the same inferred V gene, J gene, and CDR3 amino acid sequence. The percentage overlap between two repertoires was calculated by dividing the number of shared unique clonotypes by the size of the smaller repertoire. Repertoire richness was assessed with RTK rarefaction, the Chao1 estimator, and Recon v2.1 estimates of unobserved clonotypes. Generation probabilities for all TCRbeta clonotypes obtained by the gDNA method from a handful of donors were computed using OLGA. Here the immuneACCESS table is served through TCRdb, limited to in-frame sequences with V and J called. Missing clones are a known gap in these copies; in checked studies unresolved V genes cover under half, and the rest lacks a known reason. The V and J calls and the clone size are those of that table, but D and trimming were determined from the DNA. The sample table lists hundreds of thousands of clones, roughly 70% of them with a count of one. The top ten clones comprise approximately 1.6% of the sample.

As encoded in the germline V gene, CDR1 is KGHSH while CDR2 is LQKENI. V is cut back by 3 bases and J by 3 bases, with 4 bases in the junction unmatched. The CDR3 runs 15 residues from the cysteine to the phenylalanine. Just CDR3 DNA is preserved here, 45 bases in frame from base 1. Study-wide conclusions, independent of this receptor: When several donors were compared, the shared fraction of clonotypes was about 5.4% for naive CD4, 3.5% for naive CD8, more than 2% for memory CD4, and 0.35% to 0.5% for memory CD8. Only blood was sampled, and tissue TCR repertoires likely differ from those in blood. Compared with non-shared clonotypes, the clonotypes found in all four sorted-subset donors had higher generation probabilities. Pairwise subsampling indicated that sequencing depth was expected to affect the degree of clonotype sharing among donors. Incomplete sequencing was indicated by rarefaction of sorted-subset datasets, despite the large sequencing depth. Naive subsets generally had larger estimated clonotype richness than memory subsets did. The small number of donors limited the genetic and exposure-history diversity represented.

This TCR was sampled from a woman aged 25-40 years in good health. The receptor chain draws on TRBV18 and TRBJ2-2, with 7 bases matching TRBD1. Sequences were obtained from memory CD4+ T cells sorted from blood. The cell subset or site label of this sample denotes: CD45RA-negative fraction. The DNA reads TGTGCCAGCTCACCGACAGGGCGGGACACCGGGGAGCTGTTTTTT. Its amino acids are CASSPTGRDTGELFF.